This T cell receptor beta chain was found in a study of T cell responses to AZD1222 COVID-19 vaccine. Study results and limitations: Spike-specific TCR breadth and depth went up after people got two AZD1222 doses.

From germline, CDR1 is GTSNPN and CDR2 SVGIG (reference sequence). Trimming took 8 bases from V and 3 from J, leaving 12 bases between them. The CDR3 consists of 12 residues. Regarding this clone: The target antigen is unknown.

Sequencing was performed with immunoSEQ multiplex PCR; in TCRdb, only in-frame clones are kept and a portion is missing. The table has approximately 140,000 clones, roughly 90% seen once. Here the sequenced sample was peripheral blood, taken on day 0 of AZD1222 vaccination. The chain employs TRBV30 and TRBJ2-3; no clear D gene. The source is an adult in good health. This CDR3 reads CALLLGTDTQYF. CDR3 DNA: TGTGCCCTGCTACTCGGAACAGATACGCAGTATTTT.